The sequence of this T cell receptor (beta chain) was determined in a study of cytomegalovirus exposure and HLA in healthy donors. Considering frequency, this clone is hyperexpanded. A multiplex PCR was run with 60 Vbeta primers and 13 Jbeta primers. Sequencing was performed with immunoSEQ multiplex PCR; in TCRdb, only in-frame clones are kept and a portion is missing. This sample carries some 21,000 clones, with around 23% going to the ten biggest clones. The germline V gene encodes CDR1 SGHTS and CDR2 YDEGEE. The CDR3 length is 12 residues. With 8 bases removed from V and 3 bases from J, the gap between germline ends came to 8 bases.

The receptor was derived from a man in his sixties in good health and CMV-seropositive. The sequencing sample was made of PBMCs. This chain links TRBV5-8 with TRBJ2-2; D possibly corresponds to TRBD1 (5 bases). For the CDR3, the DNA is TGTGCCAGTCAGGGATACACCGGGGAGCTGTTTTTT. Amino acid sequence: CASQGYTGELFF.